The rows below give T cell receptor beta chains drawn from one sample of a study of T cells after yellow fever vaccination. TCRdb reprocessed the 5' RACE reads with MiXCR, giving one entry per CDR3 protein. The profile covers more than 350,000 distinct CDR3 sequences, with 11% appearing a single time and about 17% taken by the ten largest. Sample: PBMCs, taken on the day of the first yellow fever vaccination. These TCRs come from a man in his late teens or twenties who received the YFV17D yellow fever vaccine. The CDR3 runs from the conserved cysteine through the conserved F or W. Fields, in order: D gene, J gene, V gene, clone size, CDR3 length, CDR3 protein, CDR3 DNA. A D gene is named only where the DNA matches it firmly. Clone size is not always given. Where it is, it says once, few, many or a class for expanded clones.

d_call: .
j_call: TRBJ2-1
v_call: TRBV3-1
clone_size: few
cdr3_length: 11
cdr3_aa: CASSHTGEQFF
cdr3_nt: TGTGCCAGCAGCCATACCGGTGAGCAGTTCTTC

d_call: .
j_call: TRBJ1-5
v_call: TRBV7-2
clone_size: few
cdr3_length: 13
cdr3_aa: CASSDFSNQPQHF
cdr3_nt: TGTGCCAGCAGCGACTTTAGCAATCAGCCCCAGCATTTT

d_call: .
j_call: TRBJ2-5
v_call: TRBV27
clone_size: few
cdr3_length: 14
cdr3_aa: CASSFLDSQETQYF
cdr3_nt: TGTGCCAGCAGTTTTTTGGACAGCCAAGAGACCCAGTACTTC

d_call: .
j_call: TRBJ2-3
v_call: TRBV6-5
clone_size: few
cdr3_length: 15
cdr3_aa: CASSYKVASTDTQYF
cdr3_nt: TGTGCCAGCAGTTACAAAGTTGCTAGCACAGATACGCAGTATTTT

d_call: TRBD1
j_call: TRBJ2-1
v_call: TRBV7-9
clone_size: few
cdr3_length: 15
cdr3_aa: CASSLGQGTRNEQFF
cdr3_nt: TGTGCCAGCAGCTTGGGACAGGGGACGAGAAATGAGCAGTTCTTC

d_call: .
j_call: TRBJ1-6
v_call: TRBV28
clone_size: .
cdr3_length: 18
cdr3_aa: CASRPNGEQFDYNSPLHF
cdr3_nt: TGTGCCAGCAGACCCAACGGTGAGCAGTTCGACTATAATTCACCCCTCCACTTT

d_call: .
j_call: TRBJ1-1
v_call: TRBV4-1
clone_size: many
cdr3_length: 11
cdr3_aa: CASSHQREAFF
cdr3_nt: TGCGCCAGCAGTCACCAGCGGGAAGCTTTCTTT

d_call: .
j_call: TRBJ2-3
v_call: TRBV18
clone_size: few
cdr3_length: 12
cdr3_aa: CASSPQERSQYF
cdr3_nt: TGTGCCAGCTCACCACAGGAGAGATCGCAGTATTTT

d_call: TRBD1
j_call: TRBJ2-2
v_call: TRBV23-1
clone_size: few
cdr3_length: 18
cdr3_aa: CASSPQDRGRVNTGELFF
cdr3_nt: TGCGCCAGCAGTCCACAGGACAGGGGGCGCGTGAACACCGGGGAGCTGTTTTTT

d_call: .
j_call: TRBJ2-6
v_call: TRBV6-1
clone_size: many
cdr3_length: 15
cdr3_aa: CAIGQGYTGANVLTF
cdr3_nt: TGTGCCATTGGCCAGGGATATACCGGGGCCAACGTCCTGACTTTC

d_call: TRBD1
j_call: TRBJ2-3
v_call: TRBV11-2
clone_size: few
cdr3_length: 16
cdr3_aa: CASSSKDRGRTDTQYF
cdr3_nt: TGTGCCAGCAGCTCGAAGGACAGGGGTAGGACAGATACGCAGTATTTT

d_call: .
j_call: TRBJ2-5
v_call: TRBV5-1
clone_size: few
cdr3_length: 13
cdr3_aa: CASSLAKEETQYF
cdr3_nt: TGCGCCAGCAGCTTGGCCAAAGAAGAGACCCAGTACTTC

d_call: .
j_call: TRBJ2-7
v_call: TRBV20-1
clone_size: few
cdr3_length: 14
cdr3_aa: CSRPAGGPSYEQYF
cdr3_nt: TGCAGTCGACCAGCTGGGGGACCCTCCTACGAGCAGTACTTC

d_call: .
j_call: TRBJ1-4
v_call: TRBV12-3/TRBV12-4
clone_size: .
cdr3_length: 13
cdr3_aa: CASSGPGNEKLFF
cdr3_nt: TGTGCCAGCAGTGGACCGGGCAATGAAAAACTGTTTTTT

d_call: .
j_call: TRBJ2-7
v_call: TRBV5-4
clone_size: few
cdr3_length: 14
cdr3_aa: CASSFWGVPYEQYF
cdr3_nt: TGTGCCAGCAGCTTTTGGGGGGTTCCCTACGAGCAGTACTTC

d_call: TRBD1
j_call: TRBJ1-1
v_call: TRBV6-1
clone_size: .
cdr3_length: 17
cdr3_aa: CASSEATGASFATEAFF
cdr3_nt: TGTGCCAGCAGTGAAGCGACAGGGGCGAGCTTTGCCACTGAAGCTTTCTTT

d_call: .
j_call: TRBJ1-5
v_call: TRBV20-1
clone_size: few
cdr3_length: 15
cdr3_aa: CSAYPGGSFGQPQHF
cdr3_nt: TGCAGTGCTTATCCCGGGGGCTCCTTCGGGCAGCCCCAGCATTTT

d_call: .
j_call: TRBJ2-4
v_call: TRBV10-2
clone_size: many
cdr3_length: 13
cdr3_aa: CASRVGAKNIQYF
cdr3_nt: TGCGCCAGCCGGGTGGGGGCCAAAAACATTCAGTACTTC

d_call: .
j_call: TRBJ2-1
v_call: TRBV6-5
clone_size: .
cdr3_length: 11
cdr3_aa: CASSYRYEQFF
cdr3_nt: TGTGCCAGCAGTTACAGATATGAGCAGTTCTTC

d_call: TRBD1
j_call: TRBJ1-6
v_call: TRBV7-9
clone_size: .
cdr3_length: 15
cdr3_aa: CASSNRDRENSPLHF
cdr3_nt: TGTGCCAGCAGCAACCGGGACAGGGAGAATTCACCCCTCCACTTT

d_call: .
j_call: TRBJ2-1
v_call: TRBV6-5
clone_size: many
cdr3_length: 13
cdr3_aa: CASSYGPLGEQFF
cdr3_nt: TGTGCCAGCAGTTACGGGCCTTTGGGTGAGCAGTTCTTC

d_call: .
j_call: TRBJ2-3
v_call: TRBV12-3/TRBV12-4
clone_size: few
cdr3_length: 13
cdr3_aa: CASSYLWTDTQYF
cdr3_nt: TGTGCCAGCAGTTATCTGTGGACAGATACGCAGTATTTT

d_call: TRBD2
j_call: TRBJ2-3
v_call: TRBV7-2
clone_size: few
cdr3_length: 12
cdr3_aa: CASSFPGLAQYF
cdr3_nt: TGTGCCAGCAGCTTTCCGGGACTAGCGCAGTATTTT

d_call: TRBD1
j_call: TRBJ1-6
v_call: TRBV10-2
clone_size: .
cdr3_length: 15
cdr3_aa: CASSGQGTTNSPLHF
cdr3_nt: TGCGCCAGCAGCGGACAGGGGACTACGAATTCACCCCTCCACTTT

d_call: .
j_call: TRBJ1-1
v_call: TRBV7-2
clone_size: many
cdr3_length: 13
cdr3_aa: CASSFFGSAEAFF
cdr3_nt: TGTGCCAGCAGCTTTTTCGGTAGCGCTGAAGCTTTCTTT

d_call: TRBD2
j_call: TRBJ2-3
v_call: TRBV9
clone_size: .
cdr3_length: 14
cdr3_aa: CASSIGKSASGKYF
cdr3_nt: TGTGCCAGCAGCATAGGGAAGTCTGCTAGCGGAAAGTATTTT

d_call: TRBD1
j_call: TRBJ1-1
v_call: TRBV7-6
clone_size: .
cdr3_length: 15
cdr3_aa: CASSFNRGPNTEAFF
cdr3_nt: TGTGCCAGCAGCTTCAACAGGGGCCCGAACACTGAAGCTTTCTTT

d_call: .
j_call: TRBJ2-2
v_call: TRBV7-3
clone_size: .
cdr3_length: 14
cdr3_aa: CASSFRMDTGELFF
cdr3_nt: TGTGCCAGCAGCTTCAGAATGGACACCGGGGAGCTGTTTTTT

d_call: TRBD1
j_call: TRBJ1-6
v_call: TRBV14
clone_size: many
cdr3_length: 15
cdr3_aa: CASSRTGQGVAPLHF
cdr3_nt: TGTGCCAGCAGCCGCACGGGACAGGGGGTGGCACCCCTCCACTTT

d_call: TRBD1
j_call: TRBJ1-2
v_call: TRBV5-4
clone_size: few
cdr3_length: 14
cdr3_aa: CASRRGQGNYGYTF
cdr3_nt: TGTGCCAGCAGACGGGGACAGGGAAACTATGGCTACACCTTC

d_call: TRBD1
j_call: TRBJ1-4
v_call: TRBV6-5
clone_size: .
cdr3_length: 15
cdr3_aa: CASSYGGQGVEKLFF
cdr3_nt: TGTGCCAGCAGTTACGGCGGACAGGGAGTGGAAAAACTGTTTTTT

d_call: .
j_call: TRBJ1-2
v_call: TRBV7-9
clone_size: many
cdr3_length: 12
cdr3_aa: CASETSTYGYTF
cdr3_nt: TGTGCCAGCGAGACATCGACCTATGGCTACACCTTC

d_call: .
j_call: TRBJ2-1
v_call: TRBV6-1
clone_size: few
cdr3_length: 13
cdr3_aa: CASLARDGNEQFF
cdr3_nt: TGTGCCAGCTTAGCCAGGGACGGCAATGAGCAGTTCTTC

d_call: .
j_call: TRBJ2-7
v_call: TRBV9
clone_size: .
cdr3_length: 14
cdr3_aa: CASSVGAGSREQYF
cdr3_nt: TGTGCCAGCAGCGTAGGAGCAGGGAGTCGCGAGCAGTACTTC

d_call: .
j_call: TRBJ1-1
v_call: TRBV6-4
clone_size: .
cdr3_length: 15
cdr3_aa: CASRMRFGMNTEAFF
cdr3_nt: TGTGCCAGCAGGATGCGTTTCGGCATGAACACTGAAGCTTTCTTT

d_call: .
j_call: TRBJ1-2
v_call: TRBV5-6
clone_size: .
cdr3_length: 13
cdr3_aa: CASSSEGRGGYTF
cdr3_nt: TGTGCCAGCAGCTCAGAGGGGCGCGGTGGCTACACCTTC